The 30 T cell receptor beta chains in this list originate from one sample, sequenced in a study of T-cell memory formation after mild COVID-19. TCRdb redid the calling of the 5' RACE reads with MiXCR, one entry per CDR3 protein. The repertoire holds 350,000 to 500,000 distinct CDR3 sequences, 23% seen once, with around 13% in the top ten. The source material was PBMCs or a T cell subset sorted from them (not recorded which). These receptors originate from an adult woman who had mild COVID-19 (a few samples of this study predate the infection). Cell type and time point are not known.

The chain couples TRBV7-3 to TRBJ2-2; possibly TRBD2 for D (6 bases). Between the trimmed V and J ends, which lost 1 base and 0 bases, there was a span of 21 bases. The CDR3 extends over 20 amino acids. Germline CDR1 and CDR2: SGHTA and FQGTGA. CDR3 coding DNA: TGTGCCAGCAGCTTAAGCCCGGGCGGTCCGACTAGGCCGAACACCGGGGAGCTGTTTTTT. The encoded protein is CASSLSPGGPTRPNTGELFF.

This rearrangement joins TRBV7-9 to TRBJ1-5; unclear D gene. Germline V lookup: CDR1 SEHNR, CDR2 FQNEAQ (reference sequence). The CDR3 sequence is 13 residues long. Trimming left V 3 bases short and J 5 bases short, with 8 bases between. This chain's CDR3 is CASSFSTDQPQHF. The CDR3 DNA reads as TGTGCCAGCAGCTTTAGTACCGATCAGCCCCAGCATTTT.

The CDR3: CASSGARGEEQFF. The CDR3 coding sequence is TGTGCCAGCAGCGGAGCGAGGGGAGAGGAGCAGTTCTTC. The chain couples TRBV7-9 to TRBJ2-1; D might be TRBD1 or TRBD2, each matching 5 bases. Germline CDR1 SEHNR, CDR2 FQNEAQ (reference sequence). This CDR3 is built from 13 residues. V lost 5 bases and J 10 bases, leaving 15 bases between the germline ends. The entire variable domain, with the rest obtained from reference TRBV7-9 and TRBJ2-1, is as follows: DTGVSQNPRHKITKRGQNVTFRCDPISEHNRLYWYRQTLGQGPEFLTYFQNEAQLEKSRLLSDRFSAERPKGSFSTLEIQRTEQGDSAMYLCASSGARGEEQFFGPGTRLTVL.

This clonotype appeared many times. The CDR3 loop is CASSFGVSNQPQHF. The CDR3 DNA sequence: TGTGCCAGCAGCTTTGGGGTTAGCAATCAGCCCCAGCATTTT. This sequence joins TRBV5-6 and TRBJ1-5; D is undetermined. Germline CDR1 and CDR2: SGHDT and YYEEEE. V lost 2 bases and J lost 0, with 6 bases in between. There are 14 residues in the CDR3.

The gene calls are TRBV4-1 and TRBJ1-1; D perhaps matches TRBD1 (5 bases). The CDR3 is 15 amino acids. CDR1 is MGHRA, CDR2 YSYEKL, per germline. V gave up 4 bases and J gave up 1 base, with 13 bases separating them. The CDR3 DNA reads TGCGCCAGCAGCCCCTCGACAGCGAGGAACACTGAAGCTTTCTTT. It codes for CASSPSTARNTEAFF.

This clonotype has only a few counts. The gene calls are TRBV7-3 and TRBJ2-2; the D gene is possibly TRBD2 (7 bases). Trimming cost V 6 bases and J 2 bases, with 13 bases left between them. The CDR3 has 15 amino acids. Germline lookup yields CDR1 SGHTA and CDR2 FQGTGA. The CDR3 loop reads CASRGGTRNTGELFF. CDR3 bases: TGTGCCAGCAGGGGGGGGACAAGAAACACCGGGGAGCTGTTTTTT.

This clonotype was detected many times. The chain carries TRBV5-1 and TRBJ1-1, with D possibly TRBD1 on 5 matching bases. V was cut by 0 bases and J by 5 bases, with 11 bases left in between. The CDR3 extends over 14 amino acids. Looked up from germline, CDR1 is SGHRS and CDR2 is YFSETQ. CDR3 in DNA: TGCGCCAGCAGCTTGGTCCAGGGAGAGACTGAAGCTTTCTTT. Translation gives CASSLVQGETEAFF.

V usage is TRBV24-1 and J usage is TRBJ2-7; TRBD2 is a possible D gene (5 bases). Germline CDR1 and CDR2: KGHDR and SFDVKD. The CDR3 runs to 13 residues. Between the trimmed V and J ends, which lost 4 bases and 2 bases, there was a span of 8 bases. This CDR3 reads CATSDGVTYEQYF. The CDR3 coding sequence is TGTGCCACCAGTGACGGGGTTACCTACGAGCAGTACTTC.

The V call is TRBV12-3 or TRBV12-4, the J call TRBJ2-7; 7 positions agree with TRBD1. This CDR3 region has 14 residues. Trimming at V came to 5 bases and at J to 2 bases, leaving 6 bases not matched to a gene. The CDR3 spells CASSPTGKAYEQYF. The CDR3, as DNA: TGTGCCAGCAGTCCGACAGGGAAGGCCTACGAGCAGTACTTC.

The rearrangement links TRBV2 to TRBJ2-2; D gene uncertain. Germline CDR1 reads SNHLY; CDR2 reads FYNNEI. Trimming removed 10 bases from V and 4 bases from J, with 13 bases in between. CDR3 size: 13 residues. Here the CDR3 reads CATAHDGTGELFF. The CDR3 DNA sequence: TGTGCCACCGCGCACGATGGCACCGGGGAGCTGTTTTTT.

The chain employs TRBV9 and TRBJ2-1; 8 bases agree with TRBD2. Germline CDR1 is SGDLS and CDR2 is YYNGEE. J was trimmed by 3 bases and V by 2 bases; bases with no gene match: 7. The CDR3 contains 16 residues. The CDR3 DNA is TGTGCCAGCAGCGTTTCCCTCCGGGAGGGCTACAATGAGCAGTTCTTC. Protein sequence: CASSVSLREGYNEQFF.

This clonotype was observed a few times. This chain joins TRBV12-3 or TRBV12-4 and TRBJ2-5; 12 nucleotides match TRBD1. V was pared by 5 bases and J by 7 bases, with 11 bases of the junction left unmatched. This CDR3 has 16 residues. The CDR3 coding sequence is TGTGCCAGCAGTCCTCCCCGGGACAGGGGGCTGGGGACCCAGTACTTC. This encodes CASSPPRDRGLGTQYF.

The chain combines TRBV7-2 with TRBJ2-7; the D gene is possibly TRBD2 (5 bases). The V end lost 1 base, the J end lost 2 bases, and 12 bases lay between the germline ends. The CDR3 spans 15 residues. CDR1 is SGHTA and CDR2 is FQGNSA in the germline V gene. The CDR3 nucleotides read TGTGCCAGCAGCTTAGGCCAAGGAGGAACCTACGAGCAGTACTTC. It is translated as CASSLGQGGTYEQYF.

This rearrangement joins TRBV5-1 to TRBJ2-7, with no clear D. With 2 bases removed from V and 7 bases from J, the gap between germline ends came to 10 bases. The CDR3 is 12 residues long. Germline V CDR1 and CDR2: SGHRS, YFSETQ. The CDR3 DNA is TGCGCCAGCAGCTTTTACCGAACGGAGCAGTACTTC. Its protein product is CASSFYRTEQYF. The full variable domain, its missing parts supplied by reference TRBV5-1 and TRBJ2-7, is KAGVTQTPRYLIKTRGQQVTLSCSPISGHRSVSWYQQTPGQGLQFLFEYFSETQRNKGNFPGRFSGRQFSNSRSEMNVSTLELGDSALYLCASSFYRTEQYFGPGTRLTVT.

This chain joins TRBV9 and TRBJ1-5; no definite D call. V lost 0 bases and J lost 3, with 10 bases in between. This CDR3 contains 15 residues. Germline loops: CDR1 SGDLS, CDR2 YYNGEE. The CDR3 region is CASSVDGWNNQPQHF. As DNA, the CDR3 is TGTGCCAGCAGCGTAGATGGTTGGAACAATCAGCCCCAGCATTTT.

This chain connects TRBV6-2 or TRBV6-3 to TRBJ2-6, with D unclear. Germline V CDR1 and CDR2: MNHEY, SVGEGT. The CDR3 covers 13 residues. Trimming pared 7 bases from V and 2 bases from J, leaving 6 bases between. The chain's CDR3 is CASIQAGANVLTF. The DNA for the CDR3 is TGTGCCAGCATACAAGCTGGGGCCAACGTCCTGACTTTC.

The CDR3 region is CASSGRGLAGTYNEQFF. CDR3 bases: TGTGCCAGCAGCGGACGGGGACTAGCGGGGACGTACAATGAGCAGTTCTTC. The gene calls are TRBV11-2 and TRBJ2-1, with 13 bases fitting TRBD2. Germline V gene data show CDR1 as SGHAT and CDR2 as FQNNGV. This CDR3 is 17 amino acids long. The ends lost 5 bases at V and 4 bases at J; junction bases unmatched: 8.

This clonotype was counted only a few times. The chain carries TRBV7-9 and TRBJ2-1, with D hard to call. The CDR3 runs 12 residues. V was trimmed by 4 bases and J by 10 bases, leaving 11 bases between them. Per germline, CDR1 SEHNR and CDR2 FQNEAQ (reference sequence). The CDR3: CASSSTVGEQFF. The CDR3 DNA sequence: TGTGCCAGCAGCTCAACGGTAGGAGAGCAGTTCTTC.

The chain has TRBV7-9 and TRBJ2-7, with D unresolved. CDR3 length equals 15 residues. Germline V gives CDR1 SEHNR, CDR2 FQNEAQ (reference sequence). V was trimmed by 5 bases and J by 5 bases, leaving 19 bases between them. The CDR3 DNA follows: TGTGCCAGCAGCGCCCGTCCTCACAGCGCAGACGAGCAGTACTTC. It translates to CASSARPHSADEQYF.

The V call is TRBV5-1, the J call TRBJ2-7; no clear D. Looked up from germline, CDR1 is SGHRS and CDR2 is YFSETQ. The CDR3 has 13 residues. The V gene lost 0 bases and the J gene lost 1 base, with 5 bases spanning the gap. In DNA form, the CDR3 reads TGCGCCAGCAGCTTGGAGGCTTCCTACGAGCAGTACTTC. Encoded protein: CASSLEASYEQYF.

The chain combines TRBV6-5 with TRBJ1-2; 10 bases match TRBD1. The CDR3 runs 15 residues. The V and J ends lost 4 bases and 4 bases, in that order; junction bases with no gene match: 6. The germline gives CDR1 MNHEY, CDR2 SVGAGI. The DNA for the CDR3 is TGTGCCAGCAGTTCCGACAGGGGGCAGGTCTATGGCTACACCTTC. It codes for CASSSDRGQVYGYTF.

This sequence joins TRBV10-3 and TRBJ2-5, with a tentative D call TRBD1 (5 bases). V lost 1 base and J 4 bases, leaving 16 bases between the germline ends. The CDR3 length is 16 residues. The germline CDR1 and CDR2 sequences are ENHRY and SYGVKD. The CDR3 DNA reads TGTGCCATCAGTGAGTTCGGTAATGGGGCTGGAGAGACCCAGTACTTC. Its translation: CAISEFGNGAGETQYF.

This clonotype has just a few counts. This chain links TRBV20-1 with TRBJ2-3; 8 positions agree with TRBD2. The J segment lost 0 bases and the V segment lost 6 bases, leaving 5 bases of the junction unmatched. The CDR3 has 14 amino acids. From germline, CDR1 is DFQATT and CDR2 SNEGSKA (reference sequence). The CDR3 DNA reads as TGCAGTGCCCCGGGGGGGGCGAGCACAGATACGCAGTATTTT. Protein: CSAPGGASTDTQYF.

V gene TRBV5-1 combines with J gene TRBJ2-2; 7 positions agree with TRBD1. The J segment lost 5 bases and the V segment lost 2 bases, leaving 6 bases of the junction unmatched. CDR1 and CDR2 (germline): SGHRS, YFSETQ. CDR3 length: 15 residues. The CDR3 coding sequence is TGCGCCAGCAGCTTTACAGGGGTGTCGACCGGGGAGCTGTTTTTT. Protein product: CASSFTGVSTGELFF.

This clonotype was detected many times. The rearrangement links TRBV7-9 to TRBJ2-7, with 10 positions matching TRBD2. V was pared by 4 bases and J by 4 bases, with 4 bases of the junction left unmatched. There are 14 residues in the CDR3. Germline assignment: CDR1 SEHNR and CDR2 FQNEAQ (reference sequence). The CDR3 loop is CASSSTSGIYEQYF. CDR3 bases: TGTGCCAGCAGCTCCACTAGCGGGATTTACGAGCAGTACTTC. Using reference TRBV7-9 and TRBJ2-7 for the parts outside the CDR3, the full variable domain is DTGVSQNPRHKITKRGQNVTFRCDPISEHNRLYWYRQTLGQGPEFLTYFQNEAQLEKSRLLSDRFSAERPKGSFSTLEIQRTEQGDSAMYLCASSSTSGIYEQYFGPGTRLTVT.

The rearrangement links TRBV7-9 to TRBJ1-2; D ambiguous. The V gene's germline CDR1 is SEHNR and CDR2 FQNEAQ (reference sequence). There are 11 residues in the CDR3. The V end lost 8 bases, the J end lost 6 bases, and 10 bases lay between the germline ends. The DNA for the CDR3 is TGTGCCAGCGACAAAGGTCATGGCTACACCTTC. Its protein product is CASDKGHGYTF.

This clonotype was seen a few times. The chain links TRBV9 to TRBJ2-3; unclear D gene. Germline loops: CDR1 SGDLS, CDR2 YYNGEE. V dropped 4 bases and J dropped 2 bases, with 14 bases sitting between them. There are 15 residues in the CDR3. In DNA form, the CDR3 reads TGTGCCAGCAGCCCCGGTGTCAGCCACACAGATACGCAGTATTTT. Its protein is CASSPGVSHTDTQYF.

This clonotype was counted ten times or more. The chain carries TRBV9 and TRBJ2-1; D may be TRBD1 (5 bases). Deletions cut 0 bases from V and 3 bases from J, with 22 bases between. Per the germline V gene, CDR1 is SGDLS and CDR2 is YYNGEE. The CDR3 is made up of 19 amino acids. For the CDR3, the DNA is TGTGCCAGCAGCGTAGACCCGTATGAATCCAGGGCTCTCTACAATGAGCAGTTCTTC. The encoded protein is CASSVDPYESRALYNEQFF. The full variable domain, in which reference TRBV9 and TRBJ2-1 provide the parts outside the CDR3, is DSGVTQTPKHLITATGQRVTLRCSPRSGDLSVYWYQQSLDQGLQFLIQYYNGEERAKGNILERFSAQQFPDLHSELNLSSLELGDSALYFCASSVDPYESRALYNEQFFGPGTRLTVL.

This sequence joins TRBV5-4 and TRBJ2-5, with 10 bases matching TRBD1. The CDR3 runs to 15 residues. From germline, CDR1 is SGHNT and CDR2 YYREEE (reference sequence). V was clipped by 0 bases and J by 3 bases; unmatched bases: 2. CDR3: CASSLGGQGKETQYF. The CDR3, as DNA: TGTGCCAGCAGCTTGGGGGGACAGGGGAAAGAGACCCAGTACTTC.

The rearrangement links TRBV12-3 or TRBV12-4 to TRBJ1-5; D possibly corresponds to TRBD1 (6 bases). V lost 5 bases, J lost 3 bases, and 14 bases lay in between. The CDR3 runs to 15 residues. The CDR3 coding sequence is TGTGCCAGCAGTCTTACAGGGAGGTACAATCAGCCCCAGCATTTT. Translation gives CASSLTGRYNQPQHF.